This T cell receptor (beta chain) is drawn from a study of chronic HIV infection and antiretroviral therapy. The CDR3 covers 14 residues. Deletions cut 2 bases from V and 7 bases from J, with 9 bases between. The germline V gene encodes CDR1 LGHDT and CDR2 YNNKEL (reference sequence). Each CDR3 protein gets one entry after TCRdb re-called the 5' RACE reads with MiXCR. The sample includes 30,000 or so distinct CDR3 sequences, around 9% seen only once; the top ten take more than 2%. This sequence originates from an adult who had HIV and had not received antiretroviral therapy, or was an uninfected healthy control (not recorded which). Input material: peripheral blood. The rearrangement links TRBV3-1 to TRBJ1-6; no definite D call. The CDR3 spells CASSQPLGNSPLHF. The CDR3 DNA is TGTGCCAGCAGCCAACCGTTGGGGAATTCACCCCTCCACTTT. The variable domain in full, completed from reference TRBV3-1 and TRBJ1-6, reads DTAVSQTPKYLVTQMGNDKSIKCEQNLGHDTMYWYKQDSKKFLKIMFSYNNKELIINETVPNRFSPKSPDKAHLNLHINSLELGDSAVYFCASSQPLGNSPLHFGNGTRLTVT.